Detailed here is one T cell receptor (beta chain). The antigen it recognizes is unknown. No much larger clonotype is one base removed from it; base qualities were not supplied. This sample stems from a study of Ad26.COV2.S vaccination and SARS-CoV-2 variants (dated by TCRdb to the early 2020s). Regarding the complete study: Donors in the vaccine arm were drawn from COV1001, a multicentre, randomized, double-blind, placebo-controlled phase I-IIa trial testing Ad26.COV2.S in healthy adults. Ad26.COV2.S was given intramuscularly at 5x10^10 or 1x10^11 viral particles, as a single shot or as two shots 56 days apart. The specificity and breadth of SARS-CoV-2-reactive T cell receptors after Ad26.COV2.S vaccination were assessed by TCRbeta repertoire sequencing. The TCR-sequenced set comprised approximately 30 samples: some 19 Ad26.COV2.S vaccine recipients, 5 placebo recipients and 8 SARS-CoV-2 convalescent individuals. Participants in the trial were split at random into five groups of five each, receiving low-dose or high-dose Ad26.COV2.S once or twice, or else placebo on both occasions. Blinding of investigators to trial group allocation was maintained during experiments and outcome assessment.

Results and caveats for the whole study, not just this receptor: The study was not powered for comparison of responses between vaccine doses or regimens. Vaccine and placebo recipients had comparable non-spike TCR breadth, which fits with the vaccine containing only spike. The authors noted that the TCR breadth and depth analyses may have underestimated total T cell responses. After vaccination, spike-specific CD8+ and CD4+ T cell responses were reported to show substantial breadth. Compared with placebo recipients, Ad26.COV2.S recipients showed higher spike-specific TCR breadth (P = 0.0014).

The treatment or condition label corresponds to: some 19 received Ad26.COV2.S at low or high dose, single or two shots; 5 received placebo; per-sample allocation not given. Repertoires of vaccine and placebo recipients were sequenced from samples taken on day 63 after the first injection. In Cohort 1b, about two dozen adults aged 18-55 years were enrolled at a single site in Boston, USA, between 29 July and 7 August 2020. Ad26.COV2.S was a replication-incompetent adenovirus type 26 vector expressing a prefusion-stabilized SARS-CoV-2 spike protein from the original Wuhan strain. Spanning cysteine to phenylalanine, the CDR3 consists of 16 amino acids. Here the CDR3 DNA is all that survives: 48 bases in frame from base 1. Trimming takes 2 bases from V and 6 bases from J, and the germline ends sit 19 bases apart. CDR1 is given as WNHNN and CDR2 as SYGVQD, both from the germline V gene (reference sequence).

The immunoSEQ Assay was used to sequence TCRbeta CDR3 regions. After extraction, genomic DNA underwent amplification by bias-controlled multiplex PCR, followed by high-throughput sequencing. Concerning the study's data processing: Collapsing and filtering of sequences were performed to quantify the absolute abundance of each unique TCRbeta CDR3 region. Usable DNA was measured by amplifying reference genes present in all nucleated cells, and TCRbeta template counts were normalized to that usable DNA to estimate T cell fraction. Repertoire TCRs were annotated as SARS-CoV-2-specific when V gene, CDR3 amino acid sequence and J gene were exactly matched to a known reactive TCR set. The reference SARS-CoV-2 TCR set was derived from MIRA and filtered for enrichment in COVID-19-positive ImmuneCODE repertoires, a step that removed public or cross-reactive TCRs. Based on the MIRA antigens, annotated TCRs were further analysed at the level of specific ORF or position within ORF. Depth was the summed frequency of annotated unique rearrangements, while breadth was defined as annotated unique rearrangements over total unique productive rearrangements. Two-sided Wilcoxon rank-sum tests were applied when comparing TCR breadth between groups. TCRdb took over this immuneACCESS table, retaining in-frame rearrangements with V and J assigned. Such tables are incomplete; in checked studies, under half of the missing clones stem from an unresolved V gene, and the remainder is unexplained. The V and J calls and the clone size are those of that table, but D and trimming were determined from the DNA. This sample is represented by some 420,000 clones; approximately 88% of them were singletons. The ten top clones hold about 3.6% of the sample.

Sample: peripheral blood, taken in a trial of Ad26.COV2.S vaccine versus placebo. The source of this sequence is a person aged 18-60 years who received the Ad26.COV2.S COVID-19 vaccine or a placebo. The rearrangement combines TRBV10-1 with TRBJ1-2; TRBD1 might be the D gene, on 6 matching bases. The DNA is TGCGCCAGCAGTGAGAGGGTAGGTTTTAGGGGGAATGGCTACACCTTC. This gives the protein CASSERVGFRGNGYTF.